These 13 T cell receptor beta chains came from one sample sequenced in a study of spatial heterogeneity in lung cancer. The time point here: sample taken at primary tumor resection. MiXCR was run by TCRdb on the 5' RACE reads, yielding one entry per CDR3 protein. Here the sample table reports some 38 distinct CDR3 sequences. The specimen was normal lung tissue next to the tumor, collected at surgery. Receptor source: a female donor with early-stage non-small cell lung cancer.

This clonotype was picked up a small number of times. This beta chain lies outside the target of a library built for alpha chains; its clone size means little. V is TRBV7-2 and J is TRBJ1-1, with 9 bases identical to TRBD1. The junction had 4 bases not matched to a gene; V was cut back by 4 bases and J by 4 bases. Germline CDR1 reads SGHTA; CDR2 reads FQGNSA. The CDR3 length is 14 residues. CDR3 nucleotides: TGTGCCAGCAGCTCACGACAGGGGGGCACTGAAGCTTTCTTT. This gives the protein CASSSRQGGTEAFF.

A remark on this clonotype: The library was built for alpha chains, so this beta chain is an off-target read and its size means little. This rearrangement joins TRBV20-1 to TRBJ2-5; D uncertain. The CDR3 is 10 amino acids. The germline gives CDR1 DFQATT, CDR2 SNEGSKA (reference sequence). Trimming took off 7 bases at V and 4 bases at J, with 7 bases between the two ends. The CDR3 is CSVNVETQYF. Here the CDR3 DNA reads TGCAGTGTGAACGTAGAGACCCAGTACTTC.

This clonotype was counted between two and nine times. Found in a library prepared for alpha chains, this beta chain is an off-target read, and its abundance has little meaning. The V gene is TRBV5-1, the J gene TRBJ2-3; D is possibly TRBD2 (6 bases). Germline V gives CDR1 SGHRS, CDR2 YFSETQ. The CDR3 is 16 residues long. Trimming stripped 2 bases from V and 1 base from J, with 14 bases between. CDR3 amino acids: CASSLFPASGTDTQYF. The CDR3 DNA sequence: TGCGCCAGCAGCTTATTTCCGGCTAGCGGCACAGATACGCAGTATTTT. The full variable domain, with the rest looked up from reference TRBV5-1 and TRBJ2-3, is KAGVTQTPRYLIKTRGQQVTLSCSPISGHRSVSWYQQTPGQGLQFLFEYFSETQRNKGNFPGRFSGRQFSNSRSEMNVSTLELGDSALYLCASSLFPASGTDTQYFGPGTRLTVL.

This clonotype was observed a handful of times. This beta chain turned up in a library designed for alpha chains; as an off-target read, its abundance says little. The rearrangement joins TRBV4-1 to TRBJ2-1; perhaps TRBD2 as D (6 bases). The CDR3 consists of 16 residues. Germline loops: CDR1 MGHRA, CDR2 YSYEKL. Trimming pared 4 bases from V and 0 bases from J, leaving 13 bases between. In nucleotides, the CDR3 is TGCGCCAGCAGCCGATCCCGGGACTCCTCCTACAATGAGCAGTTCTTC. Its protein is CASSRSRDSSYNEQFF.

In regard to this clonotype: This beta chain represents an off-target read in a library built for alpha chains; its size is of limited meaning. The rearrangement uses TRBV5-1 and TRBJ2-3; weak D call: TRBD2 (6 bases). With 2 bases removed from V and 2 bases from J, the gap between germline ends came to 15 bases. The CDR3 length is 16 residues. Germline CDR1 is SGHRS and CDR2 is YFSETQ. The CDR3 DNA follows: TGCGCCAGCAGCTTATTTCCGGCTAGCGACACAGATACGCAGTATTTT. Its protein is CASSLFPASDTDTQYF.

As regards this clonotype: The size of this beta chain means little, since it is a stray read in a library made for alpha chains. This chain connects TRBV7-9 to TRBJ2-7, with D possibly TRBD1 on 6 matching bases. Germline-derived CDR1 and CDR2 are SEHNR and FQNEAQ (reference sequence). V lost 5 bases and J 4 bases, leaving 15 bases between the germline ends. CDR3 length equals 14 residues. As DNA, the CDR3 is TGTGCCAGCAGCAAACCTACGGACAGATACGAGCAGTACTTC. Its protein product is CASSKPTDRYEQYF.

This clonotype turned up a few times. This beta chain is a stray read from a library made for alpha chains; its abundance is not meaningful. V gene TRBV28 combines with J gene TRBJ2-3, with 8 bases aligning to TRBD2. Per the germline V gene, CDR1 is MDHEN and CDR2 is SYDVKM. V was clipped by 10 bases and J by 2 bases; unmatched bases: 8. The CDR3 contains 14 residues. This CDR3 is CATLRGGLTDTQYF. In DNA form, the CDR3 reads TGTGCCACCCTCCGGGGGGGGCTCACAGATACGCAGTATTTT.

This clonotype was observed a handful of times. This beta chain represents an off-target read in a library built for alpha chains; its size is of limited meaning. V is TRBV27 and J is TRBJ2-1; D unresolved. The CDR3 runs 12 residues. Looked up from germline, CDR1 is MNHEY and CDR2 is SMNVEV (reference sequence). Trimming removed 3 bases at V and 7 bases at J, with 7 bases between. The CDR3 DNA is TGTGCCAGCAGTTTCGTTGGGAATGAGCAGTTCTTC. Protein product: CASSFVGNEQFF.

In regard to this clonotype: This beta chain slipped into a library made for alpha chains as a stray read, so its size is not meaningful. The chain joins TRBV13 to TRBJ1-1; the D is unclear. The V gene lost 8 bases and the J gene lost 1 base, with 11 bases spanning the gap. The CDR3 length is 13 residues. Per germline, CDR1 PRHDT and CDR2 FYEKMQ (reference sequence). The CDR3 protein is CASGGDTNTEAFF. As DNA, the CDR3 is TGTGCCAGCGGCGGGGATACGAACACTGAAGCTTTCTTT.

This clonotype was seen only a few times. With the library built for alpha chains, this beta chain is off target and its frequency is not meaningful. The chain recombines TRBV7-9 with TRBJ2-3, with 8 bases matching TRBD2. This CDR3 has 13 residues. The J segment lost 6 bases and the V segment lost 11 bases, leaving 10 bases of the junction unmatched. In germline, CDR1 is SEHNR, CDR2 FQNEAQ (reference sequence). CDR3 nucleotides: TGTGCCGGCTATAGCGGGATGCTGGATACGCAGTATTTT. Translation gives CAGYSGMLDTQYF. Full variable domain (missing parts from reference TRBV7-9 and TRBJ2-3): DTGVSQNPRHKITKRGQNVTFRCDPISEHNRLYWYRQTLGQGPEFLTYFQNEAQLEKSRLLSDRFSAERPKGSFSTLEIQRTEQGDSAMYLCAGYSGMLDTQYFGPGTRLTVL.

In this sample, this clonotype turned up a few times. For a library built for alpha chains, this beta chain is a stray read; little rests on its size. The chain combines TRBV30 with TRBJ2-1, with D perhaps TRBD1 or TRBD2 (5 bases each). Germline V CDR1 and CDR2: GTSNPN, SVGIG (reference sequence). The CDR3 is made up of 15 amino acids. Trimming stripped 2 bases from V and 6 bases from J, with 17 bases between. The DNA for the CDR3 is TGTGCCTGGAGTCAAGAGGACTCGGGGCTCAATGAGCAGTTCTTC. Encoded protein: CAWSQEDSGLNEQFF.

A word on this clonotype: The library was built for alpha chains, so this beta chain is an off-target read and its size means little. The chain employs TRBV14 and TRBJ2-3; a weak D match, TRBD1 (6 bases). Germline V CDR1 and CDR2: SGHDN, FVKESK. Deletions cut 5 bases from V and 0 bases from J, with 12 bases between. There are 15 residues in the CDR3. CDR3 DNA sequence: TGTGCCAGCAGCTTTGGGACACCGAGCACAGATACGCAGTATTTT. It is translated as CASSFGTPSTDTQYF.

A remark on this clonotype: Since it is a stray read in a library aimed at alpha chains, this beta chain has a size that is not meaningful. The V and J genes are TRBV9 and TRBJ1-1; D remains ambiguous. V was clipped by 3 bases and J by 1 base, with 10 bases between them. This CDR3 is 14 amino acids long. The V gene's germline CDR1 is SGDLS and CDR2 YYNGEE. CDR3 in amino acids: CASSAQFANTEAFF. In DNA form, the CDR3 reads TGTGCCAGCAGCGCACAGTTCGCGAACACTGAAGCTTTCTTT.